Listed below are T cell receptor beta chains from one sample, sequenced in a study of T cell responses to AZD1222 COVID-19 vaccine. TCRdb's table, derived via immunoSEQ multiplex PCR, lists solely in-frame clones and lacks some. The repertoire holds about 190,000 clones, with approximately 90% as singletons. The sequencing here drew on peripheral blood, taken on day 0 of AZD1222 vaccination. Every receptor here comes from an adult in good health. CDR3s include the opening cysteine and the closing phenylalanine or tryptophan. D genes are given only for firm matches. The size field is filled for only some rows; it gives once, few, many or a size class.

cdr3_length: 15; v_call: TRBV18; j_call: TRBJ2-2; d_call: TRBD1; clone_size: .; cdr3_nt: TGTGCCAGCTCACCGGACAGGGTGAACACCGGGGAGCTGTTTTTT; cdr3_aa: CASSPDRVNTGELFF
cdr3_length: 15; v_call: TRBV7-9; j_call: TRBJ2-2; d_call: .; clone_size: once; cdr3_nt: TGTGCCAGCACTGGGGGGACCGCGAACACCGGGGAGCTGTTTTTT; cdr3_aa: CASTGGTANTGELFF
cdr3_length: 16; v_call: TRBV2; j_call: TRBJ1-6; d_call: .; clone_size: .; cdr3_nt: TGTGCCAGCAGTGTTTATACTACAGGGATAAATTCACCCCTCCACTTT; cdr3_aa: CASSVYTTGINSPLHF
cdr3_length: 17; v_call: TRBV7-6; j_call: TRBJ2-1; d_call: TRBD2; clone_size: once; cdr3_nt: TGTGCCAGCAGCTCGCCGGGACTAGCGGGGGGCAACAATGAGCAGTTCTTC; cdr3_aa: CASSSPGLAGGNNEQFF
cdr3_length: 14; v_call: TRBV10-2; j_call: TRBJ2-7; d_call: TRBD2; clone_size: .; cdr3_nt: TGCGCCAGCAGGCCGGGACTAGCAGGCCACGAGCAGTACTTC; cdr3_aa: CASRPGLAGHEQYF
cdr3_length: 14; v_call: TRBV11-2; j_call: TRBJ1-4; d_call: .; clone_size: .; cdr3_nt: TGTGCCAGCAGTTACAGGGCCAGGATTGAAAAACTGTTTTTT; cdr3_aa: CASSYRARIEKLFF
cdr3_length: 14; v_call: TRBV6-5; j_call: TRBJ2-4; d_call: TRBD1; clone_size: once; cdr3_nt: TGTGCCGGACAGGGGGCGGTGTCCAAAAACATTCAGTACTTC; cdr3_aa: CAGQGAVSKNIQYF
cdr3_length: 16; v_call: TRBV10-1; j_call: TRBJ2-1; d_call: TRBD1; clone_size: .; cdr3_nt: TGCGCCAGCACCTCCGACAGGGGCACAAATTACAATGAGCAGTTCTTC; cdr3_aa: CASTSDRGTNYNEQFF
cdr3_length: 16; v_call: TRBV18; j_call: TRBJ2-7; d_call: .; clone_size: .; cdr3_nt: TGTGCCAGCTCACCCTCTACAGGGTACTTCCCCTACGAGCAGTACTTC; cdr3_aa: CASSPSTGYFPYEQYF
cdr3_length: 11; v_call: TRBV30; j_call: TRBJ2-2; d_call: .; clone_size: .; cdr3_nt: TGTGCCTGGAGGGACATCGGGGAGCTGTTTTTT; cdr3_aa: CAWRDIGELFF
cdr3_length: 14; v_call: TRBV11-2; j_call: TRBJ1-2; d_call: TRBD1; clone_size: .; cdr3_nt: TGTGCCAGCAGCTTAATTCGACAGGGGCATGGCTACACCTTC; cdr3_aa: CASSLIRQGHGYTF
cdr3_length: 17; v_call: TRBV24-1; j_call: TRBJ2-3; d_call: TRBD2; clone_size: .; cdr3_nt: TGTGCCACCAGTGACCCCAAGACTAGCGGGGGAATTGGTACGCAGTATTTT; cdr3_aa: CATSDPKTSGGIGTQYF
cdr3_length: 15; v_call: TRBV11-2; j_call: TRBJ2-4; d_call: TRBD1; clone_size: .; cdr3_nt: TGTGCCAGCAGTCGGGACAGTTTGTTACAAAACATTCAGTACTTC; cdr3_aa: CASSRDSLLQNIQYF
cdr3_length: 15; v_call: TRBV9; j_call: TRBJ2-5; d_call: TRBD1; clone_size: .; cdr3_nt: TGTGCCAGCAGCTATGCCGGGACAGGGGATGGGGACCAGTACTTC; cdr3_aa: CASSYAGTGDGDQYF
cdr3_length: 14; v_call: TRBV5-5; j_call: TRBJ1-2; d_call: TRBD1; clone_size: .; cdr3_nt: TGTGCCAGCAGCTTGCCCAGGGGGACGCTTGGCTACACCTTC; cdr3_aa: CASSLPRGTLGYTF
cdr3_length: 16; v_call: TRBV7-3; j_call: TRBJ2-6; d_call: .; clone_size: once; cdr3_nt: TGTGCCAGCAGCTTAAGGGAGAGTGCGGGGGCCAACGTCCTGACTTTC; cdr3_aa: CASSLRESAGANVLTF
cdr3_length: 14; v_call: TRBV28; j_call: TRBJ1-2; d_call: .; clone_size: .; cdr3_nt: TGTGCCAGCAGCCGGACATCTTACAACTATGGCTACACCTTC; cdr3_aa: CASSRTSYNYGYTF
cdr3_length: 15; v_call: TRBV9; j_call: TRBJ1-1; d_call: .; clone_size: .; cdr3_nt: TGTGCCAGCAGCCCCGGGGGGGGTATGAACACTGAAGCTTTCTTT; cdr3_aa: CASSPGGGMNTEAFF
cdr3_length: 14; v_call: TRBV11-3; j_call: TRBJ2-3; d_call: TRBD2; clone_size: .; cdr3_nt: TGTGCCAGCAGCCACGGGGGGGCCGTAGATACGCAGTATTTT; cdr3_aa: CASSHGGAVDTQYF
cdr3_length: 12; v_call: TRBV2; j_call: TRBJ1-2; d_call: TRBD1; clone_size: .; cdr3_nt: TGTGCCAGGAGCGCACAGGGGGCTAGTCATTCTTTC; cdr3_aa: CARSAQGASHSF
cdr3_length: 18; v_call: TRBV28; j_call: TRBJ2-1; d_call: TRBD2; clone_size: .; cdr3_nt: TGTGCCAGCAGTCCCCCCCGAAGGGCTAGCGGGGGGGGGAATGAGCAGTTCTTC; cdr3_aa: CASSPPRRASGGGNEQFF
cdr3_length: 15; v_call: TRBV3-1/TRBV3-2; j_call: TRBJ2-3; d_call: .; clone_size: .; cdr3_nt: TGTGCCAGCAGCCATTTGAGGGGGACCACAGATACGCAGTATTTT; cdr3_aa: CASSHLRGTTDTQYF
cdr3_length: 18; v_call: TRBV18; j_call: TRBJ1-5; d_call: TRBD1; clone_size: .; cdr3_nt: TGTGCCAGCTCACCGCCGGGACAGGGGGCGTATAGCAATCAGCCCCAGCATTTT; cdr3_aa: CASSPPGQGAYSNQPQHF
cdr3_length: 16; v_call: TRBV4-1; j_call: TRBJ1-2; d_call: TRBD1; clone_size: .; cdr3_nt: TGCGCCAGCAGCCAACCAAGCCGGGACAGACGTTCTGGCTACACCTTC; cdr3_aa: CASSQPSRDRRSGYTF
cdr3_length: 15; v_call: TRBV7-3; j_call: TRBJ2-5; d_call: TRBD1; clone_size: .; cdr3_nt: TGTGCCAGCAGCTTAACCAGCGACAGGGGAGAGACCCAGTACTTC; cdr3_aa: CASSLTSDRGETQYF
cdr3_length: 13; v_call: TRBV5-1; j_call: TRBJ1-2; d_call: .; clone_size: .; cdr3_nt: TGCGCCAGCAGCTTGGAGGGCAGGGACGGCTACACCTTC; cdr3_aa: CASSLEGRDGYTF
cdr3_length: 14; v_call: TRBV3-1/TRBV3-2; j_call: TRBJ1-6; d_call: .; clone_size: .; cdr3_nt: TGTGCCAGCAGCCAACGGAGTAGAGGTTCACCCCTCCACTTT; cdr3_aa: CASSQRSRGSPLHF
cdr3_length: 14; v_call: TRBV2; j_call: TRBJ1-5; d_call: TRBD1; clone_size: .; cdr3_nt: TGTGCCAGCAGGGCGCAGGGGGCGTCGCCGCCCCAGCATTTT; cdr3_aa: CASRAQGASPPQHF
cdr3_length: 14; v_call: TRBV5-4; j_call: TRBJ2-7; d_call: .; clone_size: .; cdr3_nt: TGTGCCAGCAGCTTTCTAGGCGGCCCCTACGAGCAGTACTTC; cdr3_aa: CASSFLGGPYEQYF
cdr3_length: 16; v_call: TRBV6-5; j_call: TRBJ1-1; d_call: .; clone_size: .; cdr3_nt: TGTGCCAGCAGTTACTCCGCAGGGGATGACTACACTGAAGCTTTCTTT; cdr3_aa: CASSYSAGDDYTEAFF
cdr3_length: 14; v_call: TRBV2; j_call: TRBJ1-5; d_call: TRBD1; clone_size: .; cdr3_nt: TGTGCCAGCAGTGAACGGACAGGGGAGCAGCCCCAGCATTTT; cdr3_aa: CASSERTGEQPQHF
cdr3_length: 18; v_call: TRBV6-6; j_call: TRBJ1-5; d_call: .; clone_size: .; cdr3_nt: TGTGCCAGCAGTCCCGGGGACTTGGGACCTTATAGCAATCAGCCCCAGCATTTT; cdr3_aa: CASSPGDLGPYSNQPQHF
cdr3_length: 14; v_call: TRBV28; j_call: TRBJ2-7; d_call: TRBD1; clone_size: .; cdr3_nt: TGTGCCAGCAGTTTGCAGGGACAGACCTACGAGCAGTACTTC; cdr3_aa: CASSLQGQTYEQYF
cdr3_length: 16; v_call: TRBV14; j_call: TRBJ2-5; d_call: TRBD2; clone_size: .; cdr3_nt: TGTGCCAGCAGCCAAGATCTAGCGGGGTACCAAGAGACCCAGTACTTC; cdr3_aa: CASSQDLAGYQETQYF
cdr3_length: 16; v_call: TRBV30; j_call: TRBJ1-5; d_call: .; clone_size: .; cdr3_nt: TGTGCCTGGAGTTGGGGCCTCGGTCGTGGGGGGGAGCCCCAGCATTTT; cdr3_aa: CAWSWGLGRGGEPQHF
cdr3_length: 17; v_call: TRBV12-5; j_call: TRBJ2-1; d_call: TRBD2; clone_size: .; cdr3_nt: TGTGCTAGTGGTTTTTCCCTTAGCGGGGGGGCCGGTATTGAGCAGTTCTTC; cdr3_aa: CASGFSLSGGAGIEQFF
cdr3_length: 15; v_call: TRBV10-2; j_call: TRBJ2-3; d_call: .; clone_size: .; cdr3_nt: TGCGCCAGCTTAAGAAGCGGACACAGCACAGATACGCAGTATTTT; cdr3_aa: CASLRSGHSTDTQYF
cdr3_length: 15; v_call: TRBV7-9; j_call: TRBJ1-2; d_call: TRBD1; clone_size: .; cdr3_nt: TGTGCCAGCAGCTTGGTGGGACAGGGGGCAGATGGCTACACCTTC; cdr3_aa: CASSLVGQGADGYTF
cdr3_length: 12; v_call: TRBV10-3; j_call: TRBJ1-2; d_call: .; clone_size: .; cdr3_nt: TGTGCCATCAGTGAGTCCCAGTATGGCTACACCTTC; cdr3_aa: CAISESQYGYTF
cdr3_length: 16; v_call: TRBV19; j_call: TRBJ2-2; d_call: .; clone_size: .; cdr3_nt: TGTGCCAGTAGTATAGACAGGTTTACGAACACCGGGGAGCTGTTTTTT; cdr3_aa: CASSIDRFTNTGELFF
cdr3_length: 16; v_call: TRBV6-5; j_call: TRBJ1-3; d_call: .; clone_size: few; cdr3_nt: TGTGCCAGCAGTTACTCTCGTGAGGTTCCCCGAAACACCATATATTTT; cdr3_aa: CASSYSREVPRNTIYF
cdr3_length: 16; v_call: TRBV5-8; j_call: TRBJ2-3; d_call: .; clone_size: once; cdr3_nt: TGTGCCAGCAGCTTGGGACTGACAGGACTCACAGATACGCAGTATTTT; cdr3_aa: CASSLGLTGLTDTQYF